The following is a TCR beta chain sequence with its context. How the authors handled the data: Estimation of nucleated cell counts was performed using reference gene primer amplification. Sequencing was performed with immunoSEQ multiplex PCR; in TCRdb, only in-frame clones are kept and a portion is missing. The V and J calls and clone size come from that table; D and trimming were worked out from the DNA. This sample has 95,000 or so clones, with about four fifths found just once. The source of the sample is a study of blood T cell repertoires in COVID-19. Study context: Collection of acute and convalescent COVID-19 samples took place in the United States, Italy and Spain.

Trimming cost V 7 bases and J 5 bases, with 15 bases left between them. This CDR3 is 13 amino acids long. Germline V CDR1 and CDR2: MDHEN, SYDVKM. The origin of this receptor is an elderly woman with active or convalescent COVID-19. Sequenced sample: peripheral blood. This chain links TRBV28 with TRBJ2-7; D gene uncertain. The CDR3, as DNA: TGTGCCAGCACCGACCCCGCTAGAGACGAGCAGTACTTC. Translation: CASTDPARDEQYF. Full variable domain (rest looked up from reference TRBV28 and TRBJ2-7): DVKVTQSSRYLVKRTGEKVFLECVQDMDHENMFWYRQDPGLGLRLIYFSYDVKMKEKGDIPEGYSVSREKKERFSLILESASTNQTSMYLCASTDPARDEQYFGPGTRLTVT.